The 27 T cell receptor beta chains below all came from one sample that was sequenced in a study of T cell clones after liver transplantation. The assay was immunoSEQ multiplex PCR, and TCRdb's table has in-frame clones only and misses some. The table includes about 58,000 clones, 70% detected once. The sequencing used CD4+ T cells from blood, collected at the 15-month timepoint. These receptors were obtained from a human patient who received a liver transplant. Among the T cells, some may be from the graft donor.

CDR3 sequence: CASSLSPGLANTDTQYF. In DNA, the CDR3 is TGTGCCAGCAGCTTATCCCCGGGACTAGCGAACACAGATACGCAGTATTTT. The chain employs TRBV13 and TRBJ2-3, with 10 bases identical to TRBD2. The CDR3 extends over 17 amino acids. Trimming cost V 2 bases and J 2 bases; bases outside gene matches: 7. CDR1 and CDR2 from the germline V gene are PRHDT and FYEKMQ (reference sequence).

This clone was detected only once. The chain links TRBV9 to TRBJ1-2, with a possible D match to TRBD1 (5 bases). V shed 7 bases and J shed 8 bases, with 18 bases lying between them. This CDR3 has 13 residues. Germline values: CDR1 SGDLS, CDR2 YYNGEE. The CDR3 DNA sequence: TGTGCCAGCCAAACGGGGCAGGTGGGAGGCTACACCTTC. This sequence encodes CASQTGQVGGYTF.

This CDR3 is CASSEVRLGNQPQHF. The CDR3 DNA sequence: TGTGCCAGCAGTGAAGTGAGGTTAGGCAATCAGCCCCAGCATTTT. This rearrangement joins TRBV6-1 to TRBJ1-5, with D hard to call. V was clipped by 1 base and J by 2 bases, with 9 bases between them. Germline values: CDR1 MNHNS, CDR2 SASEGT. This CDR3 has 15 residues.

The chain recombines TRBV6-5 with TRBJ2-6; D ambiguous. The V gene lost 6 bases and the J gene lost 1 base, with 10 bases spanning the gap. There are 15 residues in the CDR3. Germline V gene data show CDR1 as MNHEY and CDR2 as SVGAGI. For the CDR3, the DNA is TGTGCCAGCAGCCCCCAGCAGTCTGGGGCCAACGTCCTGACTTTC. This gives the protein CASSPQQSGANVLTF.

J is TRBJ1-5 and V is TRBV18; D is ambiguous. V lost 3 bases and J 4 bases, leaving 16 bases between the germline ends. CDR1 and CDR2 from the germline V gene are KGHSH and LQKENI. The CDR3 runs to 16 residues. CDR3 coding DNA: TGTGCCAGCTCACCCCGGGCAGGCTTGTTAAATCAGCCCCAGCATTTT. This codes for CASSPRAGLLNQPQHF. Full variable domain (missing parts from reference TRBV18 and TRBJ1-5): NAGVMQNPRHLVRRRGQEARLRCSPMKGHSHVYWYRQLPEEGLKFMVYLQKENIIDESGMPKERFSAEFPKEGPSILRIQQVVRGDSAAYFCASSPRAGLLNQPQHFGDGTRLSIL.

The chain joins TRBV28 to TRBJ2-7; D not certain. Trimming took off 5 bases at V and 2 bases at J, with 16 bases between the two ends. CDR1 is MDHEN and CDR2 is SYDVKM in the germline V gene. The length of the CDR3 is 15 residues. This CDR3 is CASSETTAAPYEQYF. CDR3 bases: TGTGCCAGCAGTGAGACGACGGCGGCCCCCTACGAGCAGTACTTC.

The chain is built from TRBV6-1 and TRBJ2-5; 10 nucleotides match TRBD1. Per the germline V gene, CDR1 is MNHNS and CDR2 is SASEGT. There are 15 residues in the CDR3. J was trimmed by 4 bases and V by 4 bases; bases with no gene match: 6. The CDR3 protein is CASSVETGGGETQYF. The CDR3 nucleotides read TGTGCCAGCAGTGTGGAGACAGGGGGCGGAGAGACCCAGTACTTC.

V and J are TRBV6-5 and TRBJ2-4; TRBD2 aligns across 9 bases. The CDR3 consists of 15 residues. Germline loops: CDR1 MNHEY, CDR2 SVGAGI. Germline trimming cut 6 bases from V and 9 bases from J; bases unmatched to any gene: 12. The CDR3 loop is CASRGLVAGELIQYF. In nucleotides, the CDR3 is TGTGCCAGCAGGGGCCTGGTAGCGGGAGAGCTCATTCAGTACTTC.

This chain connects TRBV10-3 to TRBJ1-3, with 7 bases aligning to TRBD1. CDR3 size: 15 residues. CDR1 and CDR2 from the germline V gene are ENHRY and SYGVKD. The V and J ends lost 0 bases and 10 bases, in that order; junction bases with no gene match: 9. The CDR3 spells CAISESDASGGTIYF. The CDR3 nucleotides read TGTGCCATCAGTGAGTCAGACGCCTCAGGGGGGACCATATATTTT.

This clone showed up just once. The chain links TRBV14 to TRBJ2-3; D gene unclear. V gave up 6 bases and J gave up 1 base, with 8 bases separating them. Germline V gene lookup returns CDR1 SGHDN and CDR2 FVKESK. CDR3 size: 13 residues. CDR3: CASSKSRTDTQYF. CDR3 bases: TGTGCCAGCAGTAAATCCCGCACAGATACGCAGTATTTT. The whole variable domain, remainder taken from reference TRBV14 and TRBJ2-3, is EAGVTQFPSHSVIEKGQTVTLRCDPISGHDNLYWYRRVMGKEIKFLLHFVKESKQDESGMPNNRFLAERTGGTYSTLKVQPAELEDSGVYFCASSKSRTDTQYFGPGTRLTVL.

This chain joins TRBV30 and TRBJ2-5; no clear D gene. Germline V lookup: CDR1 GTSNPN, CDR2 SVGIG (reference sequence). The CDR3 totals 11 residues. V was trimmed by 5 bases and J by 2 bases, leaving 6 bases between them. In DNA form, the CDR3 reads TGTGCCTGGGCCCTACAAGAGACCCAGTACTTC. Residues: CAWALQETQYF.

The genes are TRBV5-1 and TRBJ1-1; no clear D gene. Trimming took off 4 bases at V and 1 base at J, with 17 bases between the two ends. CDR1 and CDR2 (germline): SGHRS, YFSETQ. The CDR3 loop spans 16 amino acids. CDR3 loop: CASSDYWGKENTEAFF. CDR3 bases: TGCGCCAGCAGCGACTATTGGGGTAAAGAGAACACTGAAGCTTTCTTT.

This clone has only a few counts. The rearrangement uses TRBV2 and TRBJ2-4; 9 nucleotides agree with TRBD1. The CDR3 covers 18 residues. Germline trimming cut 6 bases from V and 2 bases from J; bases unmatched to any gene: 14. Germline CDR1 is SNHLY and CDR2 is FYNNEI. CDR3 loop: CASRPDRGMGVTKNIQYF. The CDR3 region has the DNA TGTGCCAGCAGGCCGGACAGGGGAATGGGTGTGACCAAAAACATTCAGTACTTC.

V and J are TRBV4-1 and TRBJ1-4; D not certain. CDR3 size: 14 residues. From germline, CDR1 is MGHRA and CDR2 YSYEKL. Trimming left V 3 bases short and J 5 bases short, with 10 bases between. The CDR3 DNA is TGCGCCAGCAGCCAGGGTCTAACAAATGAAAAACTGTTTTTT. It specifies CASSQGLTNEKLFF.

The rearrangement links TRBV23-1 to TRBJ2-7; possible D gene TRBD1, 5 bases. TRBV23-1 is sorted into the ORF group, with uncertain function. The CDR3 has 11 amino acids. The CDR3 sequence is CASSQSAGWDV. Here the CDR3 DNA reads TGCGCCAGCAGTCAATCAGCAGGGTGGGACGTC.

This clone was observed a few times. The chain employs TRBV9 and TRBJ2-1; TRBD2 might be the D (6 bases). This CDR3 has 15 residues. The ends were cut back, 4 bases at V and 5 bases at J, with 16 bases in the middle. CDR1 SGDLS and CDR2 YYNGEE come from the germline V gene. CDR3 sequence (DNA): TGTGCCAGCAGCTCGGGAGTCACCAACAACAATGAGCAGTTCTTC. It translates to CASSSGVTNNNEQFF. The whole variable domain, remainder taken from reference TRBV9 and TRBJ2-1, is DSGVTQTPKHLITATGQRVTLRCSPRSGDLSVYWYQQSLDQGLQFLIQYYNGEERAKGNILERFSAQQFPDLHSELNLSSLELGDSALYFCASSSGVTNNNEQFFGPGTRLTVL.

Here the CDR3 DNA reads TGTGCCTGGTCGAAGGATACTTACGAGCAGTACTTC. Protein sequence: CAWSKDTYEQYF. The chain is built from TRBV30 and TRBJ2-7, with no clear D. V lost 5 bases to trimming and J lost 4 bases, with 12 bases between them. CDR3 length: 12 residues. In germline, CDR1 is GTSNPN, CDR2 SVGIG (reference sequence).

This clone was seen more than once but under ten times. The chain carries TRBV5-4 and TRBJ2-5; tentative D call: TRBD2 (6 bases). Per germline, CDR1 SGHNT and CDR2 YYREEE (reference sequence). The CDR3 is 16 amino acids. Trimming stripped 4 bases from V and 0 bases from J, with 16 bases between. CDR3 sequence reads: CASSPGGILYQETQYF. In nucleotides, the CDR3 is TGTGCCAGCAGCCCTGGGGGGATCCTGTACCAAGAGACCCAGTACTTC.

The chain links TRBV19 to TRBJ2-5; tentative D call: TRBD1 (6 bases). Germline V lookup: CDR1 LNHDA, CDR2 SQIVND (reference sequence). The CDR3 totals 15 residues. Trimming removed 6 bases at V and 1 base at J, with 15 bases between. The CDR3 DNA sequence: TGTGCCAGTAGGACATCAGGGGTGACCCAAGAGACCCAGTACTTC. This codes for CASRTSGVTQETQYF. Complete variable domain (other parts from reference TRBV19 and TRBJ2-5): DGGITQSPKYLFRKEGQNVTLSCEQNLNHDAMYWYRQDPGQGLRLIYYSQIVNDFQKGDIAEGYSVSREKKESFPLTVTSAQKNPTAFYLCASRTSGVTQETQYFGPGTRLLVL.

The V and J genes are TRBV4-1 and TRBJ1-6; 8 bases agree with TRBD1. The CDR3 is made up of 16 amino acids. The germline V gene has CDR1 MGHRA and CDR2 YSYEKL. V was pared by 0 bases and J by 10 bases, with 8 bases of the junction left unmatched. CDR3 coding DNA: TGCGCCAGCAGCCAAGAGGGGGGACAGGTCGGCTCACCCCTCCACTTT. It codes for CASSQEGGQVGSPLHF.

The genes are TRBV6-5 and TRBJ2-3; D is unresolved. The CDR3 extends over 13 amino acids. Germline CDR1 and CDR2: MNHEY and SVGAGI. V was shortened by 7 bases and J by 4 bases, with 12 bases between the two germline ends. CDR3 protein: CASISLGSDTQYF. DNA for the CDR3: TGTGCCAGCATATCACTCGGATCAGATACGCAGTATTTT.

This chain connects TRBV7-2 to TRBJ1-6; D call uncertain. CDR3 length: 15 residues. V was pared by 5 bases and J by 9 bases, with 17 bases between. Germline lookup yields CDR1 SGHTA and CDR2 FQGNSA. The CDR3 spells CASSLSRVGASPLHF. CDR3 bases: TGTGCCAGCAGCCTTTCGAGGGTGGGTGCTTCACCCCTCCACTTT.

The V call is TRBV11-3, the J call TRBJ2-3; D remains unclear. With 6 bases removed from V and 5 bases from J, the gap between germline ends came to 3 bases. This CDR3 contains 10 residues. CDR1 and CDR2 (germline): SGHNT, YENEEA. CDR3 sequence reads: CASSGDTQYF. CDR3 nucleotide sequence: TGTGCCAGCAGTGGAGATACGCAGTATTTT.

As concerns this clone: Other nucleotide sequences in the sample specify the same CDR3. The chain carries TRBV5-1 and TRBJ2-5, with TRBD2 matching 11 bases. Germline V gene data show CDR1 as SGHRS and CDR2 as YFSETQ. This CDR3 is built from 14 residues. The junction had 4 bases not matched to a gene; V was cut back by 5 bases and J by 4 bases. The DNA of the CDR3 is TGCGCCAGCAGACCCGGACTAGCGGGAGAGACCCAGTACTTC. Translated: CASRPGLAGETQYF.

This clone was seen a few times. V is TRBV27 and J is TRBJ1-5; D call uncertain. The V end was cut by 7 bases, the J end by 3 bases, with 13 bases between. The CDR3 runs 14 residues. Germline values: CDR1 MNHEY, CDR2 SMNVEV (reference sequence). This CDR3 is CASNRDGHNQPQHF. The CDR3 DNA is TGTGCCAGCAACCGCGACGGCCACAATCAGCCCCAGCATTTT.

CDR3 residues: CASSLVWSRGNQPQHF. CDR3 nucleotide sequence: TGTGCCAGCAGCTTAGTTTGGTCGAGGGGCAATCAGCCCCAGCATTTT. V usage is TRBV7-2 and J usage is TRBJ1-5, with D hard to call. The germline CDR1 and CDR2 sequences are SGHTA and FQGNSA. The CDR3 has 16 residues. Trimming took off 1 base at V and 2 bases at J, with 12 bases between the two ends.

In nucleotides, the CDR3 is TGTGCCAGCAGTCCCCAACGCGGGCGCGCAGATACGCAGTATTTT. It encodes CASSPQRGRADTQYF. V usage is TRBV6-6 and J usage is TRBJ2-3; D is perhaps TRBD2 (5 bases). Trimming took 5 bases from V and 4 from J, leaving 16 bases between them. Germline V gene sequence: CDR1 MNHNY, CDR2 SVGAGI (reference sequence). This CDR3 has 15 residues.